A selection of T cell receptor beta chains follows, all from one sample in a study of T cell changes during pregnancy in multiple sclerosis. Assay used: immunoSEQ multiplex PCR; TCRdb lists only in-frame clones, some missing. The repertoire has 30,000 to 45,000 clones, about 92% of them found once; the top ten carry approximately 26%. The specimen comprised CD8+ T cells from peripheral blood mononuclear cells, sampled before pregnancy. These receptors were collected from a female donor with multiple sclerosis, enrolled in a pregnancy study. CDR3s include the opening cysteine and the closing phenylalanine or tryptophan. The D gene is left open where the match is weak. The size of a clone is reported for some rows only, either as once, few or many, or as a class for expanded clones.

d_call	v_call	clone_size	j_call	cdr3_aa	cdr3_nt
.	TRBV5-1	.	TRBJ2-7	CASGWGQGGFSSYEQYF	TGCGCCAGCGGTTGGGGGCAGGGGGGTTTCAGCTCCTACGAGCAGTACTTC
TRBD2	TRBV27	.	TRBJ2-3	CASSFRSGGPIDTQYF	TGTGCCAGCAGTTTCAGGTCGGGAGGGCCTATAGATACGCAGTATTTT
.	TRBV7-9	.	TRBJ2-5	CASSLGPRAGLFQETQYF	TGTGCCAGCAGCTTAGGGCCCCGGGCAGGACTCTTCCAAGAGACCCAGTACTTC
.	TRBV5-6	.	TRBJ2-7	CASSSPGGREQYF	TGTGCCAGCAGCTCCCCCGGGGGAAGGGAGCAGTACTTC
TRBD2	TRBV7-2	once	TRBJ2-3	CASSLPLRGGGAEADTQYF	TGTGCCAGCAGCTTACCTCTAAGGGGCGGGGGGGCCGAGGCAGATACGCAGTATTTT
.	TRBV2	once	TRBJ1-2	CASSDNRGPTNYGYTF	TGTGCCAGCAGTGATAATAGGGGCCCTACTAACTATGGCTACACCTTC
TRBD2	TRBV7-2	once	TRBJ2-1	CASRMGEGTYSYNEQFF	TGTGCCAGCAGGATGGGGGAGGGGACCTACTCCTACAATGAGCAGTTCTTC
.	TRBV27	.	TRBJ2-2	CASSSYTGELFF	TGTGCCAGCAGTTCCTACACCGGGGAGCTGTTTTTT
.	TRBV27	.	TRBJ2-3	CASSLYRADTQYF	TGTGCCAGCAGTTTATATCGAGCAGATACGCAGTATTTT
.	TRBV6-5	.	TRBJ2-3	CASSYGGTDTQYF	TGTGCCAGCAGTTACGGGGGGACAGATACGCAGTATTTT
TRBD2	TRBV27	.	TRBJ2-2	CASSQGGTSGFGELFF	TGTGCCAGCAGCCAAGGGGGGACTAGCGGGTTTGGGGAGCTGTTTTTT
TRBD1	TRBV2	once	TRBJ1-2	CASSAGQGNYGYTF	TGTGCCAGCAGTGCGGGACAGGGAAACTATGGCTACACCTTC
.	TRBV5-6	.	TRBJ2-7	CASSFGTGTYEQYF	TGTGCCAGCAGTTTCGGGACTGGGACCTACGAGCAGTACTTC
.	TRBV9	.	TRBJ2-1	CASGPGVSYNEQFF	TGTGCCAGCGGACCCGGGGTATCCTACAATGAGCAGTTCTTC
TRBD1	TRBV15	.	TRBJ2-7	CATSATGASTTEQYF	TGTGCCACCAGCGCAACAGGGGCTAGCACTACCGAGCAGTACTTC
TRBD1	TRBV11-2	.	TRBJ2-1	CASSFIHGTGTENEQFF	TGTGCCAGCAGCTTTATCCACGGGACAGGGACGGAAAATGAGCAGTTCTTC
.	TRBV6-5	few	TRBJ2-7	CASSYDPTGEQYF	TGTGCCAGCAGTTACGACCCAACGGGCGAGCAGTACTTC
.	TRBV2	.	TRBJ1-4	CASSVRQGLTNEKLFF	TGTGCCAGCAGTGTCCGGCAGGGCCTAACTAATGAAAAACTGTTTTTT
TRBD1	TRBV4-2	.	TRBJ1-3	CASSQWDRGAGNTIYF	TGTGCCAGCAGCCAGTGGGACAGGGGAGCTGGAAACACCATATATTTT
TRBD1	TRBV5-1	.	TRBJ2-3	CASRSDRGSSDTQYF	TGCGCCAGCAGGTCGGACAGGGGGTCCTCGGATACGCAGTATTTT
TRBD2	TRBV9	.	TRBJ2-1	CASSPRGGPSSYNEQFF	TGTGCCAGCAGCCCTCGGGGGGGGCCAAGCTCCTACAATGAGCAGTTCTTC
TRBD1	TRBV7-9	.	TRBJ2-7	CASSSPQTDRGTGEQYF	TGTGCCAGCAGCTCCCCCCAGACCGACAGGGGGACGGGGGAGCAGTACTTC
.	TRBV28	.	TRBJ1-6	CASSRRTDSYNSPLHF	TGTGCCAGCAGTCGAAGGACAGATAGCTATAATTCACCCCTCCACTTT
TRBD1	TRBV6-1	.	TRBJ2-7	CASSEGTGGGYEQYF	TGTGCCAGCAGTGAGGGGACAGGGGGGGGCTACGAGCAGTACTTC
.	TRBV7-2	once	TRBJ1-2	CASSPPGRGIRGYTF	TGTGCCAGCAGCCCGCCGGGGCGGGGGATTCGTGGCTACACCTTC
.	TRBV27	.	TRBJ2-5	CASGPRQETQYF	TGTGCCAGCGGCCCCCGTCAAGAGACCCAGTACTTC
.	TRBV9	once	TRBJ2-7	CASSLTQGGYEQYF	TGTGCCAGCAGCCTAACACAGGGTGGCTACGAGCAGTACTTC
TRBD2	TRBV6-4	.	TRBJ2-3	CASSASGGSTDTQYF	TGTGCCAGCAGTGCTAGCGGGGGGAGCACAGATACGCAGTATTTT
.	TRBV6-5	.	TRBJ2-3	CASKKGGSHTDTQYF	TGTGCCAGCAAAAAAGGAGGGAGCCACACAGATACGCAGTATTTT
.	TRBV14	.	TRBJ2-3	CASSHGYTQYF	TGTGCCAGCAGCCACGGGTATACGCAGTATTTT
TRBD2	TRBV5-1	.	TRBJ2-5	CASSLAGGTQETQYF	TGCGCCAGCAGCTTGGCCGGGGGGACCCAAGAGACCCAGTACTTC
TRBD2	TRBV27	.	TRBJ2-7	CASSPRWGGGYEQYF	TGTGCCAGCAGCCCGAGGTGGGGGGGTGGTTACGAGCAGTACTTC
.	TRBV7-9	.	TRBJ2-1	CASRQAGSSYNEQFF	TGTGCCAGCAGGCAAGCGGGCAGCTCCTACAATGAGCAGTTCTTC
TRBD1	TRBV19	.	TRBJ1-2	CATAPRGQGREAGYTF	TGTGCCACCGCCCCACGGGGACAGGGGAGGGAGGCTGGCTACACCTTC
.	TRBV27	once	TRBJ2-3	CASSQERVGPDTQYF	TGTGCCAGCAGCCAAGAGAGGGTCGGTCCAGATACGCAGTATTTT
TRBD2	TRBV7-9	.	TRBJ2-1	CASSSTGTSDYNEQFF	TGTGCCAGCAGCTCGACCGGGACTAGCGATTACAATGAGCAGTTCTTC
TRBD1	TRBV7-2	.	TRBJ1-4	CASSGRQGWYTNEKLFF	TGTGCCAGCAGCGGTCGACAGGGATGGTACACTAATGAAAAACTGTTTTTT
TRBD2	TRBV7-2	.	TRBJ2-7	CASSLAYGPREEGEQYF	TGTGCCAGCAGCTTAGCGTATGGTCCTCGGGAGGAAGGGGAGCAGTACTTC
.	TRBV10-3	once	TRBJ2-3	CAIRGAYSTDTQYF	TGTGCCATCAGGGGGGCTTATAGCACAGATACGCAGTATTTT
TRBD1	TRBV5-4	once	TRBJ1-1	CASSPETGRRYTEAFF	TGTGCCAGCAGCCCCGAGACAGGGCGTCGATACACTGAAGCTTTCTTT